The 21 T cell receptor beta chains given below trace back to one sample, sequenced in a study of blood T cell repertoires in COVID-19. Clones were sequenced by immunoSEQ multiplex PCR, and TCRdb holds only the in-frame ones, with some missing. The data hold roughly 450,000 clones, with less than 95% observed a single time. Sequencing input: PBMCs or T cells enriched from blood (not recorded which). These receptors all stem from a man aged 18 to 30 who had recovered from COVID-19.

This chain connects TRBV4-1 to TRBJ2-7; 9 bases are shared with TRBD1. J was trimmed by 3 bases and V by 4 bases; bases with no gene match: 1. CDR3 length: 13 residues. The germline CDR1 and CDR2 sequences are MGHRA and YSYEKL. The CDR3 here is CASSRQGGYEQYF. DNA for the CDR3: TGCGCCAGCAGCCGACAGGGGGGCTACGAGCAGTACTTC.

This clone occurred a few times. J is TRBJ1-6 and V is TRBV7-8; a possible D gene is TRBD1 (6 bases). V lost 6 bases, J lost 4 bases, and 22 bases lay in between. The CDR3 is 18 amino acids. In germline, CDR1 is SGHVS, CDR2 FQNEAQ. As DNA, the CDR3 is TGTGCCAGCAGGGATTCCCAAACCAGGGGAACTTATAATTCACCCCTCCACTTT. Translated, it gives CASRDSQTRGTYNSPLHF.

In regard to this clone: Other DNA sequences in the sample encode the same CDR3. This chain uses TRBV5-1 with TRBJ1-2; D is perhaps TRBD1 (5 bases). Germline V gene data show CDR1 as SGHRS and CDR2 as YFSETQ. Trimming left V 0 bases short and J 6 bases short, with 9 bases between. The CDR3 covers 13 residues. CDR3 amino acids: CASSLGQGNGYTF. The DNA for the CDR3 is TGCGCCAGCAGCTTGGGCCAGGGTAATGGCTACACCTTC.

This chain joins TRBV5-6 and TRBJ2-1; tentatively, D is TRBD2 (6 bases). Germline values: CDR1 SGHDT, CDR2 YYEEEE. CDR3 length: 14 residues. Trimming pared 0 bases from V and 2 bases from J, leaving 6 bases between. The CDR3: CASSLAGAYNEQFF. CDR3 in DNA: TGTGCCAGCAGCTTGGCGGGGGCCTACAATGAGCAGTTCTTC.

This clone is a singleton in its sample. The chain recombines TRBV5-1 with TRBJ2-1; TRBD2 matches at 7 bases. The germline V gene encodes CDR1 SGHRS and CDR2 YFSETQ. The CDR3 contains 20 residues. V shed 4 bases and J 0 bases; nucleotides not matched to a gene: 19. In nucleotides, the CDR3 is TGCGCCAGCAGCCACTGGGGGGGTGTGACGACAACGAGCTCCTACAATGAGCAGTTCTTC. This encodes CASSHWGGVTTTSSYNEQFF.

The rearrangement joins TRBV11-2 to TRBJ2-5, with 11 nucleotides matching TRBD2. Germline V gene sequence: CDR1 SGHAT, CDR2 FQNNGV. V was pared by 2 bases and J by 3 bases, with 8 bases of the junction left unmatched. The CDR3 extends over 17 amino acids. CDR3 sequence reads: CASSLKRTSGYKETQYF. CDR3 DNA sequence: TGTGCCAGCAGCTTAAAAAGGACTAGCGGGTACAAAGAGACCCAGTACTTC.

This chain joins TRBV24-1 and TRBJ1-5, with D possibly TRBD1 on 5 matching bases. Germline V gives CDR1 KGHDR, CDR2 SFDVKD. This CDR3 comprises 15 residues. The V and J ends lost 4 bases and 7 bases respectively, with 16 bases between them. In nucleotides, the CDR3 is TGTGCCACCAGTGAAGGTACAGGAACACGGCAGCCCCAGCATTTT. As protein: CATSEGTGTRQPQHF.

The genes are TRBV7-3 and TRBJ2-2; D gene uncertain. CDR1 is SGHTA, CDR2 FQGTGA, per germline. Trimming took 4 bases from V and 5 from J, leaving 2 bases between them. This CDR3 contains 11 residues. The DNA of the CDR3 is TGTGCCAGCAGCTCGACCGGGGAGCTGTTTTTT. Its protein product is CASSSTGELFF.

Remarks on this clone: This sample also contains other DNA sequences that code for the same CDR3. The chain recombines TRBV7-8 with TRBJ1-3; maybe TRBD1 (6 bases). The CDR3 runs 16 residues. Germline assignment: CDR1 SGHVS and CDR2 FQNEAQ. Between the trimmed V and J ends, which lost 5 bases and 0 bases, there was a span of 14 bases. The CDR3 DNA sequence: TGTGCCAGCAGCCTCCGGGGGGGCACCTCTGGAAACACCATATATTTT. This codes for CASSLRGGTSGNTIYF. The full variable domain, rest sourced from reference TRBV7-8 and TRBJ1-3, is GAGVSQSPRYKVAKRGQDVALRCDPISGHVSLFWYQQALGQGPEFLTYFQNEAQLDKSGLPSDRFFAERPEGSVSTLKIQRTQQEDSAVYLCASSLRGGTSGNTIYFGEGSWLTVV.

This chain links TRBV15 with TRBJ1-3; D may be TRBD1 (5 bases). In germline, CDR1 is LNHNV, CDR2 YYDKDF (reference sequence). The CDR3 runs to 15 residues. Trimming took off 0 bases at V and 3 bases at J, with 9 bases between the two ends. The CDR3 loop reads CATSRDPGLGNTIYF. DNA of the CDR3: TGTGCCACCAGCAGAGATCCAGGGCTTGGAAACACCATATATTTT.

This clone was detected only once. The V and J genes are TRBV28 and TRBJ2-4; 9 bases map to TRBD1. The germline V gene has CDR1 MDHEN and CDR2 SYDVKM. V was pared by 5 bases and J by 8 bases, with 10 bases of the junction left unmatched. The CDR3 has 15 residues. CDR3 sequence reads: CASSNPGQGWDIQYF. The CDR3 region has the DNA TGTGCCAGCAGTAACCCGGGACAGGGCTGGGACATTCAGTACTTC.

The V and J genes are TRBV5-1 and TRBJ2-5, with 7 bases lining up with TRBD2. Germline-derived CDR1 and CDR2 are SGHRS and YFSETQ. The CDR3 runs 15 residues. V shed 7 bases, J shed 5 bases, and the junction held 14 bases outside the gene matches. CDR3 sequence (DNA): TGCGCCAGCGCGGATGGGGGAGGGCCCGGGGAGACCCAGTACTTC. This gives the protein CASADGGGPGETQYF.

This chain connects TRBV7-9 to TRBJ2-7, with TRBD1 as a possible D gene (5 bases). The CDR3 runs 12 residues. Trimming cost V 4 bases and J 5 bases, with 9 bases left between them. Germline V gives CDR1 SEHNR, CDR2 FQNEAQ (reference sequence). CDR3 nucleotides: TGTGCCAGCAGCTCCAGGGTCGACGAGCAGTACTTC. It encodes CASSSRVDEQYF.

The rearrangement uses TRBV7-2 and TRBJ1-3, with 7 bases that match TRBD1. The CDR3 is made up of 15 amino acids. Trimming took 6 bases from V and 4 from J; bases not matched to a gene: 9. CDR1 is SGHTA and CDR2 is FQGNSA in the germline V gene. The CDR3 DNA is TGTGCCAGCAGTAATATCGGGACAGTAGGAAACACCATATATTTT. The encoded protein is CASSNIGTVGNTIYF.

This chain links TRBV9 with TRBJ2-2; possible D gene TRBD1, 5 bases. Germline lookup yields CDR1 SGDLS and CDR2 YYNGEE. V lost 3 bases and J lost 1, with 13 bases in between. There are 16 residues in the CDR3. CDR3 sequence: CASSGVRGRNTGELFF. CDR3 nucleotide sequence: TGTGCCAGCAGCGGCGTTAGGGGTAGGAACACCGGGGAGCTGTTTTTT.

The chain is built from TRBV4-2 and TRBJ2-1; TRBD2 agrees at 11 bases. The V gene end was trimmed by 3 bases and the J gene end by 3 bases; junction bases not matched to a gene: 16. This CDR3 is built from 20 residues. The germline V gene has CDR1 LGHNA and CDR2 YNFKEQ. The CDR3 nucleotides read TGTGCCAGCAGCCACCGGACCGGGACTAGCGGTAGGTGGGACTACAATGAGCAGTTCTTC. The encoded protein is CASSHRTGTSGRWDYNEQFF.

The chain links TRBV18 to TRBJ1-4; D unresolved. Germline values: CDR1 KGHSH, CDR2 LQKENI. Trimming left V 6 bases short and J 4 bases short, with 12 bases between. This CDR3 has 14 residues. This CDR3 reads CASSGVSINEKLFF. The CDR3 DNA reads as TGTGCCAGCTCCGGGGTATCGATTAATGAAAAACTGTTTTTT.

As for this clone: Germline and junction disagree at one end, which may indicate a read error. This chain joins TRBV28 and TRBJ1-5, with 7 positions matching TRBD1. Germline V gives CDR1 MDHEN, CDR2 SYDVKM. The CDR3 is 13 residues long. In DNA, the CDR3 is TGTGCCAGCAGCACGACCGCCGCGGGACAGTGGATTTTT. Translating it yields CASSTTAAGQWIF.

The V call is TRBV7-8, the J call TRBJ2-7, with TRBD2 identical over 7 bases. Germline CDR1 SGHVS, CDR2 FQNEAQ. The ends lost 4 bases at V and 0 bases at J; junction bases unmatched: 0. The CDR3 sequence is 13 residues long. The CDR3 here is CASSSGGSYEQYF. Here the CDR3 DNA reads TGTGCCAGCAGCTCGGGGGGCTCCTACGAGCAGTACTTC.

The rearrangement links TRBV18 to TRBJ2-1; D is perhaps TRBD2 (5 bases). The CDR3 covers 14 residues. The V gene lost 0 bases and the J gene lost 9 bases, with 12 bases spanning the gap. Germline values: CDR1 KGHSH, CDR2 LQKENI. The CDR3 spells CASSPPSRGGEQFF. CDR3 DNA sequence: TGTGCCAGCTCACCACCGAGCCGGGGTGGTGAGCAGTTCTTC.

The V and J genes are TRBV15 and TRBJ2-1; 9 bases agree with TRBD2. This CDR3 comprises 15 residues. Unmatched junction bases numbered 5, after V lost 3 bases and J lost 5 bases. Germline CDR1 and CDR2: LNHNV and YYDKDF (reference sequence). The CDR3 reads CATSRGTSSHNEQFF. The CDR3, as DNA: TGTGCCACCAGCAGGGGGACTAGCAGTCACAATGAGCAGTTCTTC. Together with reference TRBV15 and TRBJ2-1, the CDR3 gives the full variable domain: DAMVIQNPRYQVTQFGKPVTLSCSQTLNHNVMYWYQQKSSQAPKLLFHYYDKDFNNEADTPDNFQSRRPNTSFCFLDIRSPGLGDTAMYLCATSRGTSSHNEQFFGPGTRLTVL.